This T cell receptor beta chain was documented in a study of T cell changes during pregnancy in multiple sclerosis. The protocol was immunoSEQ multiplex PCR, while the TCRdb copy is restricted to in-frame clones and leaves out a portion. The profile shows about 24,000 clones, around four fifths of them singletons. Germline-derived CDR1 and CDR2 are SGDLS and YYNGEE. The CDR3 is 14 residues long. V lost 3 bases and J lost 3; bases outside the gene matches: 4. Source: CD8+ T cells from peripheral blood mononuclear cells, taken in the first trimester of pregnancy. The chain joins TRBV9 to TRBJ2-7; 9 bases map to TRBD1. This TCR was recovered from a female donor in good health, enrolled as a control in a pregnancy study. CDR3 residues: CASSAGTGRYEQYF. In nucleotides, the CDR3 is TGTGCCAGCAGCGCGGGGACAGGGCGCTACGAGCAGTACTTC.